Sequencing of this TCR beta chain was carried out in a study of T cells after yellow fever vaccination. As for the study in general: Fractions containing few cells were prepared with SMART-Seq v4 Ultra Low Input. Study-wide results and caveats: Weaker, the secondary response peaked sooner, at day 5 versus 15.

The 5'RACE template-switching step produced TCR cDNA and added a universal primer site and UMIs. TCRdb recomputed calls from the 5' RACE reads with MiXCR, one row per CDR3 protein. The data hold about 260,000 distinct CDR3 sequences, with around 3.5% observed a single time. This clonotype has at least ten counts. Antigen: not known. The germline CDR1 and CDR2 sequences are SGDLS and YYNGEE. With 4 bases clipped from V and 1 base from J, the junction kept 7 bases outside the gene matches. The CDR3 loop spans 15 amino acids. The chain has TRBV9 and TRBJ2-7, with TRBD1 matching over 8 bases. Sequenced here: PBMCs, sampled 15 days after the yellow fever booster vaccination. The source is a man between 18 and 29 years old who received the YFV17D yellow fever vaccine. As DNA, the CDR3 is TGTGCCAGCAGCCTCTCCGGGACAGGTTCCTACGAGCAGTACTTC. It is translated as CASSLSGTGSYEQYF.